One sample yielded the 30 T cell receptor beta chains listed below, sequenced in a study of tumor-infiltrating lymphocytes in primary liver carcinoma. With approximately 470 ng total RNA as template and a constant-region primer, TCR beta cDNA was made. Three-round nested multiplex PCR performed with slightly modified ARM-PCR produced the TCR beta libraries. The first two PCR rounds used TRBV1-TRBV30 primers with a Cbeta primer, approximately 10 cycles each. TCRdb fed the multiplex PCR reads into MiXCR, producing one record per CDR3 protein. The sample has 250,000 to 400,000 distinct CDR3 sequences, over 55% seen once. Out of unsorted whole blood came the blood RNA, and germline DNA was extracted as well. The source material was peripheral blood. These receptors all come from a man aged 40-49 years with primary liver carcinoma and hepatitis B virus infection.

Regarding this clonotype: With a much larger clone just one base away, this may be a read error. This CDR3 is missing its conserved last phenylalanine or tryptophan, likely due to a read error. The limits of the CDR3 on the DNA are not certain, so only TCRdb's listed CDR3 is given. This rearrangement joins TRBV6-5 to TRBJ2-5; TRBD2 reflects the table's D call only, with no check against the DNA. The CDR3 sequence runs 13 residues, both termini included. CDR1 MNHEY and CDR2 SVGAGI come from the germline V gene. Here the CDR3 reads CASSYGLSGPVDL.

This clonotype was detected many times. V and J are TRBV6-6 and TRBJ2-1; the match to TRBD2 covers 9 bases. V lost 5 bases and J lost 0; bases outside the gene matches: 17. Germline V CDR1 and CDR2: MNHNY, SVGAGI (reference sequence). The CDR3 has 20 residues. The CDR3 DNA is TGTGCCAGCAGTCGCCCAGATGAGGCGGGAGGGCCAGGCTCCTACAATGAGCAGTTCTTC. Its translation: CASSRPDEAGGPGSYNEQFF.

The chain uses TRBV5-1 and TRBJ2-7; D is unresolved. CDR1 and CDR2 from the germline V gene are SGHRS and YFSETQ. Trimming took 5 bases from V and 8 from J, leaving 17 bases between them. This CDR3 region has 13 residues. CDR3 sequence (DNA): TGCGCCAGCAGAGCCAACACGGGCCACAAGCAGTACTTC. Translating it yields CASRANTGHKQYF.

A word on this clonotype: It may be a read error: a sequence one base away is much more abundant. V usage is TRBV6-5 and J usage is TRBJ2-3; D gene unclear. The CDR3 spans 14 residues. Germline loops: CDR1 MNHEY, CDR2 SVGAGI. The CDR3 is CASSYSRVTDTHYF. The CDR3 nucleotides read TGTGCCAGCAGTTACTCTAGGGTCACAGATACGCACTATTTT.

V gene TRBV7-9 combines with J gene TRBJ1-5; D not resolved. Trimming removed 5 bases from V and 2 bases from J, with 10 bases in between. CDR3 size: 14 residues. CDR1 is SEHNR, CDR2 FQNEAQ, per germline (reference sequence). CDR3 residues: CASSAGWGNQPQHF. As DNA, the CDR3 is TGTGCCAGCAGCGCGGGCTGGGGCAATCAGCCCCAGCATTTT.

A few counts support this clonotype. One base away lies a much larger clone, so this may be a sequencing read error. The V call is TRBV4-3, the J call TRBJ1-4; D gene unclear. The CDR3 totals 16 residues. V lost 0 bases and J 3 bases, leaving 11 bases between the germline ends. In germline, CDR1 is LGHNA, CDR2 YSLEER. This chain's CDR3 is CASSQESLRSNEKLFF. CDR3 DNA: TGCGCCAGCAGCCAAGAGTCCCTTCGGTCTAATGAAAAACTGTTTTTT.

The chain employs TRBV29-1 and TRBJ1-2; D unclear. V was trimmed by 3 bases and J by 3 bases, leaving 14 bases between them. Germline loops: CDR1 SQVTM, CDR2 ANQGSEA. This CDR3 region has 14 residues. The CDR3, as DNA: TGCAGCGTTGATTCCGCAACGAACGACTATGGCTACACCTTC. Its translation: CSVDSATNDYGYTF.

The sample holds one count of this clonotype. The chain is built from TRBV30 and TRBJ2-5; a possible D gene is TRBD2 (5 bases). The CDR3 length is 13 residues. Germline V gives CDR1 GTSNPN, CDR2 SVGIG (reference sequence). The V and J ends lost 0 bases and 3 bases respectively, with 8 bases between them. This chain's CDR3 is CAWSVAGEETQYF. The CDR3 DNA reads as TGTGCCTGGAGTGTAGCCGGGGAAGAGACCCAGTACTTC.

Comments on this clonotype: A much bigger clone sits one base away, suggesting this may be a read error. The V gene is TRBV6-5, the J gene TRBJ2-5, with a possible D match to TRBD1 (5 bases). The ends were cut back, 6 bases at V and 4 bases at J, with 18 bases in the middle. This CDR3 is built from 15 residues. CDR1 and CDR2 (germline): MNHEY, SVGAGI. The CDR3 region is CASRELGRHRETQYF. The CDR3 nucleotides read TGTGCCAGCAGGGAACTGGGGCGCCACCGAGAGACCCAGTACTTC.

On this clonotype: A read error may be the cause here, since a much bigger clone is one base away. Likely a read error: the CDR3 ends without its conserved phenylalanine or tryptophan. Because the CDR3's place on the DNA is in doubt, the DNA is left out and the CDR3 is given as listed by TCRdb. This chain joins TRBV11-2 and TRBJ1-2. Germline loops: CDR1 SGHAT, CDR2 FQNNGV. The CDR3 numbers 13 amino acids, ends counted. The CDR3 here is CASSLGGGSEDTV.

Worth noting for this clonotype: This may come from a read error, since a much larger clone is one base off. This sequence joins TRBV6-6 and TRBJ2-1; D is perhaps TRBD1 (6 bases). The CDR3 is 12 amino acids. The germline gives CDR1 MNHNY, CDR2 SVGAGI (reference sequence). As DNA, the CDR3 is TGTGTCATTTCGGACAGTTACAATGAGCAGTTCTTC. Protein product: CVISDSYNEQFF.

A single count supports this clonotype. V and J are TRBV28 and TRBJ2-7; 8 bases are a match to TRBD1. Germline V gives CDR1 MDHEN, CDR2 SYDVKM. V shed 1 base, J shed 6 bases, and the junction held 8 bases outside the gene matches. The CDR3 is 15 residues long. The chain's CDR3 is CASSLYPRQGTEQYF. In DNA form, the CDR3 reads TGTGCCAGCAGTTTATACCCGAGACAGGGGACCGAGCAGTACTTC.

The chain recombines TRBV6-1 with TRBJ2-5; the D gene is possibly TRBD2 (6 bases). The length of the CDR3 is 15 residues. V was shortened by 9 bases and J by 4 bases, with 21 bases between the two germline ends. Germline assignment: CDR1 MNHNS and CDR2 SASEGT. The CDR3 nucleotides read TGTGCCAGTAGACGGGACTCCTGGATATCAGAGACCCAGTACTTC. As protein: CASRRDSWISETQYF.

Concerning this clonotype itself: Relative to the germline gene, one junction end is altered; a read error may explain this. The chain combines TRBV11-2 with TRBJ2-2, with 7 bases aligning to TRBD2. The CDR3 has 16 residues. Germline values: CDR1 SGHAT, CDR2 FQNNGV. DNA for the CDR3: TGTGCCAGCAGCTCTTCTAGCGGCACGAACACCGGGGAGCTGTTTTTC. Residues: CASSSSSGTNTGELFF.

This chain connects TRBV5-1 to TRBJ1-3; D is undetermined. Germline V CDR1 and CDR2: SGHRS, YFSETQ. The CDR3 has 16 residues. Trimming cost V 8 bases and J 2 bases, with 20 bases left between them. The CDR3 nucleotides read TGCGCCAGAACCTTGGACGGGCAGAACCCTGGAAACACCATATATTTT. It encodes CARTLDGQNPGNTIYF. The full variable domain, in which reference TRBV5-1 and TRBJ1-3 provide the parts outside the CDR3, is KAGVTQTPRYLIKTRGQQVTLSCSPISGHRSVSWYQQTPGQGLQFLFEYFSETQRNKGNFPGRFSGRQFSNSRSEMNVSTLELGDSALYLCARTLDGQNPGNTIYFGEGSWLTVV.

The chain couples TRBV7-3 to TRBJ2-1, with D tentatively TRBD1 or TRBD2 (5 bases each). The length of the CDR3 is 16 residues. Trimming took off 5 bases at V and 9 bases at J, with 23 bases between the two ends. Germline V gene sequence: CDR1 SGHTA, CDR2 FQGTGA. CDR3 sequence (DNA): TGTGCCAGCAGCCCGAGGCCGAAAAATGGTGGGGGTGAGCAGTTCTTC. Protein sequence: CASSPRPKNGGGEQFF.

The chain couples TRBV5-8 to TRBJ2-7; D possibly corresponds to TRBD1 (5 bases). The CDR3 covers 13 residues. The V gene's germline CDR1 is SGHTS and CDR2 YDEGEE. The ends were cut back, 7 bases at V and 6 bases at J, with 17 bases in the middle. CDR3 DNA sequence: TGTGCCAGCGGGATGCAGGGCGTCTGCGAGCAGTACTTC. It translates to CASGMQGVCEQYF.

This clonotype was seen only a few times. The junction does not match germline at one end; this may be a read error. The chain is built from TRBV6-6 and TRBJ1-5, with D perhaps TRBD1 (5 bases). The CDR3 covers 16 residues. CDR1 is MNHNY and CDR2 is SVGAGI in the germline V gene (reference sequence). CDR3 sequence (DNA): TGTGCCAGCAGTTCTCACGTTGACAGCGAAGATCAGTCCCAGCATTTT. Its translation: CASSSHVDSEDQSQHF.

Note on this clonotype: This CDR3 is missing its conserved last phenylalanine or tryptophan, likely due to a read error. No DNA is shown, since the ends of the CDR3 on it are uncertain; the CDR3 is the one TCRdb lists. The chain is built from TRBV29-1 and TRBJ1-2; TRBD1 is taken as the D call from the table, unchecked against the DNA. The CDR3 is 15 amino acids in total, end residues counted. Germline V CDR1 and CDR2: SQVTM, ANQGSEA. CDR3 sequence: CSVRGQGAKFYGYTL.

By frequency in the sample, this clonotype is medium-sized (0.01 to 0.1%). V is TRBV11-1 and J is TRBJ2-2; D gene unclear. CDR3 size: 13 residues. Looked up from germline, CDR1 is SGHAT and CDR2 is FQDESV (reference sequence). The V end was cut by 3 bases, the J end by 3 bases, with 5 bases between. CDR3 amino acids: CASSFWDTGELFF. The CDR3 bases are TGTGCCAGCAGCTTTTGGGACACCGGGGAGCTGTTTTTT.

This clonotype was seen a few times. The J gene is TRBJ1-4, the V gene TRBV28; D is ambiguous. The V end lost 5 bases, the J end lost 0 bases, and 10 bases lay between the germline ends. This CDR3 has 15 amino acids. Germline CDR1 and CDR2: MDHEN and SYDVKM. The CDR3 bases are TGTGCCAGCAGTCGATCAGGCTCAACTAATGAAAAACTGTTTTTT. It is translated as CASSRSGSTNEKLFF. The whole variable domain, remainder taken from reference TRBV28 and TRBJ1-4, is DVKVTQSSRYLVKRTGEKVFLECVQDMDHENMFWYRQDPGLGLRLIYFSYDVKMKEKGDIPEGYSVSREKKERFSLILESASTNQTSMYLCASSRSGSTNEKLFFGSGTQLSVL.

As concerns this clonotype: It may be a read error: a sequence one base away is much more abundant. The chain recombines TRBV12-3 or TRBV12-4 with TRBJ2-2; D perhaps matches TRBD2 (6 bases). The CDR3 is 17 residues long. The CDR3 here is CASSFFAGGFNTWELFF. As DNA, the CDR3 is TGTGCCAGCAGTTTTTTCGCCGGGGGATTTAACACCTGGGAGCTGTTTTTT.

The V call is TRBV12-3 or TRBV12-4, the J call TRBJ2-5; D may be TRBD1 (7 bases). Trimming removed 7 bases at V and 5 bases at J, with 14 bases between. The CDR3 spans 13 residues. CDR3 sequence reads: CASMRDRHETQYF. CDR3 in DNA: TGTGCCAGCATGCGGGACAGACACGAGACCCAGTACTTC.

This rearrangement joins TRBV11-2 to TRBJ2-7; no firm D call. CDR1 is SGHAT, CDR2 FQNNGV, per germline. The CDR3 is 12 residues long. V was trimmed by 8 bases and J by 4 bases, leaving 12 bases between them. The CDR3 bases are TGTGCCAGCTACTTAGGTTGGTACGAGCAGTACTTC. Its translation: CASYLGWYEQYF.

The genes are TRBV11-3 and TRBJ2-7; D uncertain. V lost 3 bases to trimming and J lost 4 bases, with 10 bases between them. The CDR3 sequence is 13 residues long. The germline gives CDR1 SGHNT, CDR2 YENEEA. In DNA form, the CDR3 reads TGTGCCAGCAGCTTTCGTTCGGGTTACGAGCAGTACTTC. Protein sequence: CASSFRSGYEQYF.

CDR3 DNA sequence: TGTGCCAACAACCAAATGGGAGGAGGATACAATGAGCAGTTCTTC. This encodes CANNQMGGGYNEQFF. The chain combines TRBV4-2 with TRBJ2-1; weak D call: TRBD2 (6 bases). From germline, CDR1 is LGHNA and CDR2 YNFKEQ. CDR3 length equals 15 residues. The germline V and J ends were trimmed by 10 bases and 4 bases, with 20 bases remaining between them.

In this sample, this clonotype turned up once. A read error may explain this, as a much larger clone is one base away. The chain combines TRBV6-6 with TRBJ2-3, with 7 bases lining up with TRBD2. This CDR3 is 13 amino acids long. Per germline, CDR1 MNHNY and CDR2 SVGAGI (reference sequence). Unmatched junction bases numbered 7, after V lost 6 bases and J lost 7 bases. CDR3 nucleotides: TGTGCCAGCAGCACGGGGGGTAGATATACGCAGTATTTT. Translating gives CASSTGGRYTQYF.

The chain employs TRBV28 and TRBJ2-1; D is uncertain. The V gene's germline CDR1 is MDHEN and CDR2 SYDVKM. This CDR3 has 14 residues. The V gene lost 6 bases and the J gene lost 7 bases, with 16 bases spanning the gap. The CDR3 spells CASRHRGSGNEQFF. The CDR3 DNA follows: TGTGCCAGCAGACACCGCGGTTCAGGAAATGAGCAGTTCTTC.

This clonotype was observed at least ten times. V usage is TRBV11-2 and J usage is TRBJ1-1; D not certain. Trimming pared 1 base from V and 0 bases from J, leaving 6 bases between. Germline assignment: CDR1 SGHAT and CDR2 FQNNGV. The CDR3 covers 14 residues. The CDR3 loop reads CASSLGRMNTEAFF. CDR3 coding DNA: TGTGCCAGCAGCTTAGGTCGGATGAACACTGAAGCTTTCTTT.

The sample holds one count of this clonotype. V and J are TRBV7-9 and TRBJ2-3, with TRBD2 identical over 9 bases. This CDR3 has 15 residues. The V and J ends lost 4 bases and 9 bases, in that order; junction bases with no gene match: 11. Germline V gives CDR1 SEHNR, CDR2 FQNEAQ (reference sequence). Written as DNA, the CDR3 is TGTGCCAGCAGCTCCCCTAGCGGGGCCCGAGGCACGCAGTATTTT. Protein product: CASSSPSGARGTQYF.